The 20 T cell receptor beta chains presented below share a single source sample, sequenced in a study of T cell responses to AZD1222 COVID-19 vaccine. Profiling relied on immunoSEQ multiplex PCR, and the TCRdb table lists in-frame clones only, not all of them. The sample lists more than 140,000 clones, approximately 90% occurring once. The source material was peripheral blood, sampled on day 0 of AZD1222 vaccination. The receptors were sampled from an adult in good health.

This rearrangement joins TRBV10-3 to TRBJ1-2, with 9 positions matching TRBD1. The ends lost 4 bases at V and 8 bases at J; junction bases unmatched: 14. The germline V gene encodes CDR1 ENHRY and CDR2 SYGVKD. The CDR3 loop spans 16 amino acids. For the CDR3, the DNA is TGTGCCATCAGTGTAGTAGGCGACAGGGGGGCGGACGGCTACACCTTC. Translation gives CAISVVGDRGADGYTF.

This chain uses TRBV5-4 with TRBJ1-5, with 7 bases lining up with TRBD1. The germline V gene has CDR1 SGHNT and CDR2 YYREEE (reference sequence). J lost 5 bases, V lost 4 bases, and 9 bases had no gene match. This CDR3 comprises 15 residues. CDR3 nucleotide sequence: TGTGCCAGCAGCCCTAATGGGGACAGCCATCAGCCCCAGCATTTT. It translates to CASSPNGDSHQPQHF.

The chain uses TRBV28 and TRBJ1-4; 7 nucleotides align to TRBD1. V lost 5 bases and J lost 3; bases outside the gene matches: 6. The germline gives CDR1 MDHEN, CDR2 SYDVKM. The CDR3 extends over 15 amino acids. The CDR3 nucleotides read TGTGCCAGCAGTGGCAGGGGGGCCCCTAATGAAAAACTGTTTTTT. Its protein product is CASSGRGAPNEKLFF.

The chain links TRBV7-2 to TRBJ2-7; 7 bases agree with TRBD2. Per germline, CDR1 SGHTA and CDR2 FQGNSA. V was clipped by 5 bases and J by 7 bases; unmatched bases: 14. The CDR3 covers 15 residues. The CDR3 coding sequence is TGTGCCAGCAGCCCGATGGGAAGCGGGACGTGGGAGCAGTACTTC. Translating gives CASSPMGSGTWEQYF. Supplemented by reference TRBV7-2 and TRBJ2-7, the full variable domain reads GAGVSQSPSNKVTEKGKDVELRCDPISGHTALYWYRQSLGQGLEFLIYFQGNSAPDKSGLPSDRFSAERTGGSVSTLTIQRTQQEDSAVYLCASSPMGSGTWEQYFGPGTRLTVT.

J is TRBJ1-2 and V is TRBV30, with D perhaps TRBD1 (6 bases). Germline values: CDR1 GTSNPN, CDR2 SVGIG (reference sequence). V lost 5 bases, J lost 3 bases, and 19 bases lay in between. The CDR3 runs 15 residues. CDR3 sequence reads: CAWGSTGFPDYGYTF. CDR3 DNA: TGTGCCTGGGGGAGCACAGGGTTTCCGGACTATGGCTACACCTTC.

The J gene is TRBJ2-1, the V gene TRBV7-2; TRBD2 matches at 9 bases. The CDR3 has 15 amino acids. Germline V gives CDR1 SGHTA, CDR2 FQGNSA. V shed 4 bases, J shed 8 bases, and the junction held 9 bases outside the gene matches. CDR3: CASSSKGGLAHEQFF. The CDR3 DNA is TGTGCCAGCAGCTCAAAGGGGGGACTAGCACATGAGCAGTTCTTC.

The chain links TRBV28 to TRBJ2-1, with 10 bases identical to TRBD2. CDR1 is MDHEN and CDR2 is SYDVKM in the germline V gene. J lost 0 bases, V lost 5 bases, and 13 bases had no gene match. CDR3 length: 19 residues. The CDR3 is CASSPLGLAPESSYNEQFF. The CDR3 DNA sequence: TGTGCCAGCAGTCCGTTGGGACTAGCGCCCGAAAGCTCCTACAATGAGCAGTTCTTC.

CDR3 bases: TGTGCCAGCAGTCGTCTTAGCGGGCCGTCCTACGAGCAGTACTTC. Translation gives CASSRLSGPSYEQYF. The chain joins TRBV11-1 to TRBJ2-7; 7 nucleotides match TRBD2. This CDR3 is 15 amino acids long. The V gene end was trimmed by 6 bases and the J gene end by 1 base; junction bases not matched to a gene: 9. The germline CDR1 and CDR2 sequences are SGHAT and FQDESV (reference sequence).

The chain carries TRBV11-2 and TRBJ1-2; D is unclear. This CDR3 is 12 amino acids long. Germline V lookup: CDR1 SGHAT, CDR2 FQNNGV. Trimming left V 0 bases short and J 8 bases short, with 7 bases between. The CDR3 DNA reads as TGTGCCAGCAGCTTAGAAAGAGGGGGCTACACCTTC. This sequence encodes CASSLERGGYTF.

The chain's CDR3 is CASSYRGSHEQYF. In DNA, the CDR3 is TGTGCCAGCAGTTACAGGGGATCCCACGAGCAGTACTTC. This rearrangement joins TRBV6-5 to TRBJ2-7; possibly TRBD1 for D (5 bases). Germline V gene sequence: CDR1 MNHEY, CDR2 SVGAGI. The CDR3 length is 13 residues. Trimming removed 2 bases at V and 5 bases at J, with 10 bases between.

The chain uses TRBV6-2 or TRBV6-3 and TRBJ1-2; 8 bases fit TRBD1. Germline-derived CDR1 and CDR2 are MNHEY and SVGEGT. The length of the CDR3 is 14 residues. V lost 6 bases and J lost 6; bases outside the gene matches: 9. The CDR3 region is CASSGSRGLDGYTF. In DNA form, the CDR3 reads TGTGCCAGCAGCGGATCCAGGGGGCTAGATGGCTACACCTTC.

This chain connects TRBV6-2 or TRBV6-3 to TRBJ1-5; D is ambiguous. Trimming removed 3 bases at V and 5 bases at J, with 8 bases between. The CDR3 is 13 residues long. Germline CDR1 reads MNHEY; CDR2 reads SVGEGT. This CDR3 reads CASSYKGHQPQHF. The CDR3 bases are TGTGCCAGCAGTTATAAGGGCCATCAGCCCCAGCATTTT.

The CDR3 loop reads CASSLVADYGYTF. The CDR3 bases are TGTGCCAGCAGCTTAGTGGCAGACTATGGCTACACCTTC. This chain joins TRBV7-2 and TRBJ1-2; D is uncertain. Trimming took off 1 base at V and 3 bases at J, with 6 bases between the two ends. The CDR3 runs 13 residues. The germline gives CDR1 SGHTA, CDR2 FQGNSA. Drawing the rest from reference TRBV7-2 and TRBJ1-2, the complete variable domain is GAGVSQSPSNKVTEKGKDVELRCDPISGHTALYWYRQSLGQGLEFLIYFQGNSAPDKSGLPSDRFSAERTGGSVSTLTIQRTQQEDSAVYLCASSLVADYGYTFGSGTRLTVV.

The genes are TRBV28 and TRBJ2-3; 9 bases are shared with TRBD2. The CDR3 contains 15 residues. V shed 6 bases and J 6 bases; nucleotides not matched to a gene: 10. Looked up from germline, CDR1 is MDHEN and CDR2 is SYDVKM. CDR3 loop: CASSGRGLAGDTQYF. The DNA for the CDR3 is TGTGCCAGCAGCGGGAGGGGACTAGCCGGCGATACGCAGTATTTT.

CDR3 DNA sequence: TGTGCCAGCAGCTTCGGGACTAGTAATTTAGAGACCCAGTACTTC. Encoded protein: CASSFGTSNLETQYF. The chain couples TRBV7-6 to TRBJ2-5; TRBD2 matches at 8 bases. The CDR3 is 15 residues long. The junction had 7 bases not matched to a gene; V was cut back by 3 bases and J by 4 bases. Germline V gene lookup returns CDR1 SGHVS and CDR2 FNYEAQ.

The chain is built from TRBV27 and TRBJ2-7; 11 positions agree with TRBD2. J lost 0 bases, V lost 5 bases, and 3 bases had no gene match. Germline CDR1 and CDR2: MNHEY and SMNVEV (reference sequence). There are 15 residues in the CDR3. The CDR3 DNA reads TGTGCCAGCAGTAAGGGACTAGCGGCCTCCTACGAGCAGTACTTC. This sequence encodes CASSKGLAASYEQYF.

The chain carries TRBV28 and TRBJ1-2, with D tentatively TRBD1 (5 bases). The germline V gene encodes CDR1 MDHEN and CDR2 SYDVKM. The CDR3 runs 15 residues. With 6 bases removed from V and 1 base from J, the gap between germline ends came to 15 bases. The CDR3 is CASRHESGLNYGYTF. The CDR3 nucleotides are TGTGCCAGCAGACACGAGTCGGGACTTAACTATGGCTACACCTTC.

This chain connects TRBV19 to TRBJ2-5; 8 nucleotides line up with TRBD2. After removal of 5 bases from V and 5 bases from J, the junction contained 7 bases not matched to a gene. Germline lookup yields CDR1 LNHDA and CDR2 SQIVND (reference sequence). CDR3 size: 14 residues. The CDR3 nucleotides read TGTGCCAGTAGTGTCATAGCGGGGTCCGAGACCCAGTACTTC. This gives the protein CASSVIAGSETQYF.

J is TRBJ2-1 and V is TRBV9; unclear D gene. The CDR3 is made up of 14 amino acids. V gave up 0 bases and J gave up 7 bases, with 11 bases separating them. Germline V gene sequence: CDR1 SGDLS, CDR2 YYNGEE. The CDR3 is CASSVESRLNEQFF. DNA of the CDR3: TGTGCCAGCAGCGTAGAATCCCGGTTAAATGAGCAGTTCTTC.

The chain carries TRBV7-9 and TRBJ2-5; D remains unclear. V lost 2 bases and J 1 base, leaving 8 bases between the germline ends. The CDR3 length is 14 residues. Looked up from germline, CDR1 is SEHNR and CDR2 is FQNEAQ (reference sequence). The CDR3 DNA is TGTGCCAGCAGCTTACAACAGACCCAAGAGACCCAGTACTTC. Translating it yields CASSLQQTQETQYF.